This T cell receptor (beta chain) stems from a study of T-cell reconstitution after alpha-beta-depleted transplantation in children. As concerns this clonotype: What it binds is unknown. A read error may be the cause here, since a much bigger clone is one base away.

Findings of the study overall: Expanded graft clones numbering several hundred reportedly gave rise to alpha-beta T cells about two months after transplant.

CDR1 SNHLY and CDR2 FYNNEI come from the germline V gene. The CDR3 loop spans 13 amino acids. It was with unique molecular identifiers that the TCRbeta library was prepared. One entry per CDR3 protein results from TCRdb running MiXCR on the PCR reads. The top ten hold approximately 30% of the sample, which has some 200,000 distinct CDR3 sequences, about a tenth seen once. The J gene is TRBJ1-2, the V gene TRBV2; 10 nucleotides match TRBD1. The TCR comes from a child less than two years old with acute myeloid leukemia, due to receive a stem cell transplant. The source material was PBMCs, sampled before TCRalphabeta/CD19-depleted stem cell transplant. This chain's CDR3 is CASSGQGAYGDTF. The CDR3, as DNA: TGTGCCAGCAGTGGACAGGGGGCCTATGGCGACACCTTC.